The rows below give T cell receptor beta chains drawn from one sample of a study of CD8+ T cells in alopecia areata. The assay was immunoSEQ multiplex PCR, and TCRdb's table has in-frame clones only and misses some. This table holds about 250,000 clones, under 80% found once. This specimen consisted of CD4+ T cells sorted from blood, obtained at week 0. The receptors stem from a human donor with alopecia areata. Each CDR3 is given with its conserved first and last residue. Each record gives: V gene, J gene, clone size, CDR3 protein. Clone size is stated in some rows and not others, as once, few, many or a class when expanded.

>TRBV29-1|TRBJ1-4|.
CSVKTGGEKLFF
>TRBV7-9|TRBJ2-2|.
CASSLRPWGANTGELFF
>TRBV5-6|TRBJ1-6|.
CASSLEGGRQNSPLHF
>TRBV5-1|TRBJ2-3|few
CASGARADRGDTQYF
>TRBV29-1|TRBJ1-1|.
CSVLRPRYTEAFF
>TRBV7-9|TRBJ2-5|.
CASSPGALETQYF
>TRBV6-5|TRBJ2-3|.
CASSLSGGSTDTQYF
>TRBV5-1|TRBJ1-2|.
CASSPGTAPNYGYTF
>TRBV9|TRBJ2-5|.
CASSPHPGHQETQYF
>TRBV7-2|TRBJ2-3|.
CASSLASGVATDTQYF
>TRBV11-2|TRBJ2-4|.
CASSLGWTENIQYF
>TRBV10-3|TRBJ1-1|.
CAIRVGRAMNTEAFF
>TRBV15|TRBJ1-4|few
CATSRGNDEKLFF
>TRBV23-1|TRBJ1-5|once
CASSQWGQGKDQPQHF
>TRBV5-1|TRBJ2-5|.
CASSHGHQETQYF
>TRBV29-1|TRBJ1-1|.
CSVDQALNTEAFF
>TRBV29-1|TRBJ2-5|.
CSVDPAGGWETQYF
>TRBV6-5|TRBJ1-2|.
CASSYSDRGLSGYTF
>TRBV5-6|TRBJ1-3|once
CASSYAHRGSGNTIYF
>TRBV5-1|TRBJ1-1|.
CASTLGGQLIMNTEAFF
>TRBV29-1|TRBJ1-1|.
CSVVTWGEAFF
>TRBV5-6|TRBJ1-5|.
CASSLRDRESQPQHF
>TRBV29-1|TRBJ2-5|.
CSVGYSGETQYF
>TRBV27|TRBJ1-6|.
CASRRAYNSPLHF
>TRBV7-2|TRBJ2-5|.
CASSLARQETQYF
>TRBV29-1|TRBJ2-5|.
CSASGLAGKETQYF
>TRBV27|TRBJ1-1|.
CASSSFGTGRNTEAFF
>TRBV5-1|TRBJ2-3|.
CASSLVTFGTDTQYF
>TRBV5-6|TRBJ2-7|.
CASSLGPLRYEQYF
>TRBV7-2|TRBJ1-1|.
CASRPGGVNTEAFF
>TRBV7-9|TRBJ2-7|.
CASSPQGLEQYF
>TRBV4-1|TRBJ2-3|.
CASSKSSGGLDTQYF
>TRBV4-2|TRBJ2-2|.
CASSPLRQGTGELFF
>TRBV30|TRBJ2-2|few
CAWRPQDTGELFF
>TRBV4-3|TRBJ2-6|few
CASSQLAGVSGANVLTF
>TRBV18|TRBJ1-1|.
CASSPGQNTEAFF
>TRBV29-1|TRBJ2-5|.
CSVVGDREQETQYF
>TRBV10-2|TRBJ1-2|.
CASSQSQGRYTF
>TRBV27|TRBJ2-5|once
CASSTFHPSSSVRETQYF
>TRBV19|TRBJ1-1|.
CASSNLAGGTEAFF